The 20 T cell receptor beta chains below all came from one sample that was sequenced in a study of T-cell memory formation after mild COVID-19 (dated by TCRdb to the early 2020s). Libraries were built with 5' RACE. Sequencer: Illumina NovaSeq 6000. TCRdb trimmed the raw reads at Q25, called clones with MiXCR and kept productive beta chains. All rows with the same CDR3 protein become a single entry with the most common DNA and genes. Counted in this sample were about 150,000 distinct CDR3 sequences; 6% to 7% of them appeared once. The ten largest account for about 1.9% of the sample. Sequenced material: PBMCs or a T cell subset sorted from them (not recorded which). The receptor set was obtained from an adult woman who had mild COVID-19 (a few samples of this study predate the infection). The sample titles of this study are shuffled in the database, so cell type and time point are left out; the donor was told from shared clones.

In its sample, this clonotype was seen many times. The genes are TRBV20-1 and TRBJ2-1, with 8 bases aligning to TRBD1. Germline V gene sequence: CDR1 DFQATT, CDR2 SNEGSKA (reference sequence). V lost 7 bases and J lost 6; bases outside the gene matches: 8. The CDR3 extends over 13 amino acids. The DNA for the CDR3 is TGCAGTGTGCTTCGACAGGGGTTCAATGAGCAGTTCTTC. Its protein product is CSVLRQGFNEQFF.

V and J are TRBV3-1 and TRBJ1-2, with 10 bases lining up with TRBD1. V was pared by 1 base and J by 2 bases, with 4 bases of the junction left unmatched. CDR1 is LGHDT, CDR2 YNNKEL, per germline (reference sequence). There are 16 residues in the CDR3. Here the CDR3 reads CASSQGDRGTNYGYTF. Here the CDR3 DNA reads TGTGCCAGCAGCCAAGGGGACAGGGGCACCAACTATGGCTACACCTTC. Combining the CDR3 with reference TRBV3-1 and TRBJ1-2 gives the whole variable domain DTAVSQTPKYLVTQMGNDKSIKCEQNLGHDTMYWYKQDSKKFLKIMFSYNNKELIINETVPNRFSPKSPDKAHLNLHINSLELGDSAVYFCASSQGDRGTNYGYTFGSGTRLTVV.

This chain connects TRBV3-1 to TRBJ2-7; the match to TRBD2 covers 9 bases. V lost 1 base to trimming and J lost 3 bases; unmatched junction nucleotides: 7. CDR3 length: 16 amino acids. Per the germline V gene, CDR1 is LGHDT and CDR2 is YNNKEL (reference sequence). CDR3 protein: CASSQGPSGNYYEQYF. CDR3 DNA: TGTGCCAGCAGCCAAGGGCCTAGCGGGAATTACTACGAGCAGTACTTC.

This clonotype was found many times. DNA of the CDR3: TGCGCCAGCAGCCAAGTTACGTGGAGCGGAGTCAGCAATGAGCAGTTCTTC. Protein: CASSQVTWSGVSNEQFF. This chain links TRBV4-3 with TRBJ2-1; tentative D call: TRBD2 (5 bases). The CDR3 sequence is 17 residues long. V was clipped by 1 base and J by 6 bases, with 19 bases between them. CDR1 is LGHNA and CDR2 is YSLEER in the germline V gene.

This clonotype was counted many times. This rearrangement joins TRBV7-9 to TRBJ2-7; TRBD2 matches 7 bases. This CDR3 has 15 residues. The germline gives CDR1 SEHNR, CDR2 FQNEAQ (reference sequence). The V gene end was trimmed by 4 bases and the J gene end by 2 bases; junction bases not matched to a gene: 8. CDR3 nucleotides: TGTGCCAGCAGCTCTCGTAGGGCGGGAGCCTACGAGCAGTACTTC. Its translation: CASSSRRAGAYEQYF.

This rearrangement joins TRBV5-1 to TRBJ1-2, with 7 bases identical to TRBD1. Germline CDR1 and CDR2: SGHRS and YFSETQ. J lost 4 bases, V lost 4 bases, and 10 bases had no gene match. CDR3 length equals 15 residues. The CDR3 loop is CASSPRTGSSYGYTF. CDR3 bases: TGCGCCAGCAGCCCCCGGACAGGTTCTTCCTATGGCTACACCTTC.

This clonotype was observed a handful of times. The chain carries TRBV18 and TRBJ2-1; D gene uncertain. V lost 0 bases and J 7 bases, leaving 13 bases between the germline ends. The CDR3 runs 15 residues. Per germline, CDR1 KGHSH and CDR2 LQKENI. The CDR3 sequence: CASSPPWQAENEQFF. Here the CDR3 DNA reads TGTGCCAGCTCACCACCGTGGCAGGCAGAGAATGAGCAGTTCTTC.

This clonotype has at least ten counts. The chain has TRBV5-1 and TRBJ1-2; 8 bases agree with TRBD1. CDR3 length: 14 residues. Per the germline V gene, CDR1 is SGHRS and CDR2 is YFSETQ. V gave up 4 bases and J gave up 4 bases; unmatched junction bases: 6. DNA of the CDR3: TGCGCCAGCAGCCCCCGACAGGGGACCTATGGCTACACCTTC. This translates into CASSPRQGTYGYTF.

This clonotype was counted at least ten times. This chain links TRBV20-1 with TRBJ2-3; weak D call: TRBD2 (7 bases). CDR3 length: 15 residues. V was trimmed by 6 bases and J by 4 bases, leaving 20 bases between them. Germline CDR1 DFQATT, CDR2 SNEGSKA (reference sequence). The CDR3 coding sequence is TGCAGTGCCCGGACCGGGGGGCGCGGGGCAGATACGCAGTATTTT. Translating it yields CSARTGGRGADTQYF.

This clonotype was found a few times. This rearrangement joins TRBV5-1 to TRBJ2-1; the match to TRBD2 covers 9 bases. V shed 0 bases and J 5 bases; nucleotides not matched to a gene: 6. The CDR3 loop spans 16 amino acids. In germline, CDR1 is SGHRS, CDR2 YFSETQ. The CDR3 DNA reads as TGCGCCAGCAGCTTGGGGCTAGCGGGGCGCCACAATGAGCAGTTCTTC. This codes for CASSLGLAGRHNEQFF.

In its sample, this clonotype was seen many times. V usage is TRBV29-1 and J usage is TRBJ2-1, with TRBD1 as a possible D gene (5 bases). CDR1 is SQVTM and CDR2 is ANQGSEA in the germline V gene. The CDR3 covers 14 residues. V dropped 6 bases and J dropped 13 bases, with 25 bases sitting between them. The CDR3 DNA is TGCAGCGTCATACAGGTCCCCAGCCGTGACTCCCAGTTCTTC. It specifies CSVIQVPSRDSQFF.

This clonotype was counted between two and nine times. V and J are TRBV18 and TRBJ1-1; D gene ambiguous. Trimming stripped 6 bases from V and 4 bases from J, with 12 bases between. CDR3 size: 13 residues. Germline CDR1 KGHSH, CDR2 LQKENI. CDR3 in amino acids: CASSLGPSTEAFF. Here the CDR3 DNA reads TGTGCCAGCTCCCTCGGACCGAGCACTGAAGCTTTCTTT.

This clonotype was observed many times. The rearrangement joins TRBV9 to TRBJ2-1; 8 nucleotides align to TRBD2. V lost 1 base to trimming and J lost 7 bases; unmatched junction nucleotides: 22. This CDR3 has 20 residues. Germline V lookup: CDR1 SGDLS, CDR2 YYNGEE. CDR3 bases: TGTGCCAGCAGCGTAAAGGGTGGGGCCCTTAGCGGGACAAGGGGGAATGAGCAGTTCTTC. This translates into CASSVKGGALSGTRGNEQFF.

This chain uses TRBV5-5 with TRBJ2-2; D unresolved. V was trimmed by 3 bases and J by 3 bases, leaving 9 bases between them. This CDR3 has 14 residues. The germline gives CDR1 SGHKS, CDR2 YYEKEE (reference sequence). CDR3 sequence reads: CASSYVPDTGELFF. CDR3 nucleotide sequence: TGTGCCAGCAGCTATGTACCCGACACCGGGGAGCTGTTTTTT.

This clonotype was counted many times. The chain couples TRBV9 to TRBJ2-3; perhaps TRBD2 as D (5 bases). V was shortened by 0 bases and J by 5 bases, with 13 bases between the two germline ends. This CDR3 is 15 amino acids long. Germline-derived CDR1 and CDR2 are SGDLS and YYNGEE. CDR3 residues: CASSVGEGVGDTQYF. As DNA, the CDR3 is TGTGCCAGCAGCGTAGGAGAGGGAGTGGGAGATACGCAGTATTTT.

The chain employs TRBV5-4 and TRBJ2-1; 7 nucleotides line up with TRBD1. Losses at the gene ends were 3 bases for V and 10 bases for J; bases not matched to a gene: 4. The CDR3 covers 12 residues. CDR1 is SGHNT, CDR2 YYREEE, per germline (reference sequence). The CDR3 region is CASSSTGEEQFF. The CDR3 DNA sequence: TGTGCCAGCAGCTCCACAGGGGAGGAGCAGTTCTTC.

A word on this clonotype: This may be a read error: a much more frequent sequence differs by one nucleotide. The chain links TRBV5-1 to TRBJ1-4; 12 bases agree with TRBD1. From germline, CDR1 is SGHRS and CDR2 YFSETQ. The CDR3 consists of 15 residues. The CDR3 DNA reads TGCGCCAGCAGAGGGACAGGGGGCCCAAATGAAAAACTGTCTTTT. This translates into CASRGTGGPNEKLSF. The full variable domain, with the rest looked up from reference TRBV5-1 and TRBJ1-4, is KAGVTQTPRYLIKTRGQQVTLSCSPISGHRSVSWYQQTPGQGLQFLFEYFSETQRNKGNFPGRFSGRQFSNSRSEMNVSTLELGDSALYLCASRGTGGPNEKLSFGSGTQLSVL.

This clonotype came up many times. V and J are TRBV7-2 and TRBJ2-3; 8 bases match TRBD2. Germline V lookup: CDR1 SGHTA, CDR2 FQGNSA. The CDR3 contains 15 residues. The V gene end was trimmed by 3 bases and the J gene end by 0 bases; junction bases not matched to a gene: 2. CDR3 DNA: TGTGCCAGCAGCTTTAGCGGGACTAGCACAGATACGCAGTATTTT. Translated, it gives CASSFSGTSTDTQYF.

This clonotype was recorded at least ten times. The chain uses TRBV6-7 and TRBJ2-7; D not certain. TRBV6-7 is an open reading frame, and its role is uncertain. Deletions cut 9 bases from V and 5 bases from J, with 29 bases between. The CDR3 covers 17 residues. DNA of the CDR3: TGTGCCAGTATGTGGGATCACGTACGGACCTGTGAAGACGAGCAGTACTTC. Translating gives CASMWDHVRTCEDEQYF.

This clonotype was detected ten times or more. J is TRBJ2-1 and V is TRBV5-1; 15 bases map to TRBD2. With V trimmed by 3 bases and J by 8 bases, 3 bases remained unmatched. There are 15 residues in the CDR3. CDR1 and CDR2 from the germline V gene are SGHRS and YFSETQ. CDR3 sequence reads: CASSWTSGRDDEQFF. Written as DNA, the CDR3 is TGCGCCAGCAGCTGGACTAGCGGGAGGGACGATGAGCAGTTCTTC. The full variable domain, rest sourced from reference TRBV5-1 and TRBJ2-1, is KAGVTQTPRYLIKTRGQQVTLSCSPISGHRSVSWYQQTPGQGLQFLFEYFSETQRNKGNFPGRFSGRQFSNSRSEMNVSTLELGDSALYLCASSWTSGRDDEQFFGPGTRLTVL.